Each of the 27 T cell receptor beta chains below was sequenced from the same sample in a study of shared clonotypes between healthy human individuals (dated by TCRdb to about 2020). CD8 naive samples consisted of CD45RO-negative cells that were positively selected for CCR7, yielding a CD45RA+CCR7+ population without TemRA cells. Libraries were prepared through the immunoSEQ multiplex PCR assay. The immuneACCESS repertoire file appears here via TCRdb, limited to in-frame rearrangements. These files lack a portion of the clones; in checked studies, under half of the deficit traces to unresolved V genes, and the cause of the others is not known. Present in this sample are about 2.1 million clones, around 93% of which were seen just once. Of the sample, around 1.8% falls within the top ten clones. Sequencing was carried out using naive CD8+ T cells from PBMCs. The cell subset or site label on this specimen signifies: CD45RA+CCR7+. The receptors originated from a man aged 18 to 29 in good health. Some clones in this sample may be carry-over from other donors' samples.

This sequence joins TRBV27 and TRBJ2-7; no definite D call. This CDR3 is 14 amino acids long. Trimming removed 2 bases from V and 0 bases from J, with 8 bases in between. The V gene's germline CDR1 is MNHEY and CDR2 SMNVEV (reference sequence). The CDR3 loop reads CASSLTYGSYEQYF. The CDR3 coding sequence is TGTGCCAGCAGTTTAACGTACGGCTCCTACGAGCAGTACTTC.

The chain employs TRBV9 and TRBJ2-2; D unresolved. CDR3 length equals 16 residues. Trimming took 0 bases from V and 2 from J, leaving 11 bases between them. Germline values: CDR1 SGDLS, CDR2 YYNGEE. For the CDR3, the DNA is TGTGCCAGCAGCGTAGCATCGCGGCGAAACACCGGGGAGCTGTTTTTT. Protein product: CASSVASRRNTGELFF.

V gene TRBV7-8 combines with J gene TRBJ1-4; D remains ambiguous. Germline values: CDR1 SGHVS, CDR2 FQNEAQ. Trimming pared 6 bases from V and 0 bases from J, leaving 17 bases between. CDR3 length: 17 residues. The CDR3 reads CASRRRPPVATNEKLFF. In nucleotides, the CDR3 is TGTGCCAGCAGGAGGCGTCCCCCGGTTGCAACTAATGAAAAACTGTTTTTT.

V usage is TRBV28 and J usage is TRBJ2-1; D remains unclear. This CDR3 contains 11 residues. V lost 6 bases to trimming and J lost 6 bases, with 6 bases between them. The germline V gene encodes CDR1 MDHEN and CDR2 SYDVKM. The CDR3 loop is CASSHPNEQFF. The DNA for the CDR3 is TGTGCCAGCAGCCACCCCAATGAGCAGTTCTTC.

The J gene is TRBJ1-5, the V gene TRBV28; D is unresolved. The length of the CDR3 is 15 residues. Trimming took 1 base from V and 2 from J, leaving 9 bases between them. Germline V gene lookup returns CDR1 MDHEN and CDR2 SYDVKM. Written as DNA, the CDR3 is TGTGCCAGCAGTTTATTCGCAGGCGGCAATCAGCCCCAGCATTTT. Translation gives CASSLFAGGNQPQHF.

V is TRBV27 and J is TRBJ2-5, with TRBD2 matching over 8 bases. This CDR3 spans 15 amino acids. Germline assignment: CDR1 MNHEY and CDR2 SMNVEV (reference sequence). Trimming cost V 6 bases and J 5 bases; bases outside gene matches: 11. The CDR3 sequence is CASRRSGGRGETQYF. Written as DNA, the CDR3 is TGTGCCAGCAGACGAAGCGGGGGCCGAGGGGAGACCCAGTACTTC.

This clone is a singleton in its sample. The rearrangement uses TRBV29-1 and TRBJ1-2, with a weak D call TRBD1 (5 bases). The germline CDR1 and CDR2 sequences are SQVTM and ANQGSEA. The CDR3 sequence is 15 residues long. Trimming pared 2 bases from V and 7 bases from J, leaving 20 bases between. The CDR3 DNA sequence: TGCAGCGTTGAATATGGCGCCGGCGTAGGGGTTGGCTACACCTTC. It codes for CSVEYGAGVGVGYTF.

A single count supports this clone. The J gene is TRBJ2-5, the V gene TRBV29-1; D is possibly TRBD2 (6 bases). From germline, CDR1 is SQVTM and CDR2 ANQGSEA. The CDR3 is 15 amino acids. Trimming left V 6 bases short and J 7 bases short, with 24 bases between. The CDR3 protein is CSVPVVGGAGWTQYF. The CDR3 coding sequence is TGCAGCGTCCCAGTGGTGGGCGGGGCCGGGTGGACCCAGTACTTC.

This clone has a handful of counts. J is TRBJ2-7 and V is TRBV5-1; no definite D call. Trimming stripped 3 bases from V and 4 bases from J, with 23 bases between. From germline, CDR1 is SGHRS and CDR2 YFSETQ. There are 17 residues in the CDR3. CDR3 amino acids: CASSSSLGYGAQYEQYF. The CDR3 coding sequence is TGCGCCAGCAGCTCCTCCCTGGGGTATGGTGCCCAGTACGAGCAGTACTTC.

The chain links TRBV9 to TRBJ2-6; D may be TRBD2 (5 bases). V shed 2 bases and J shed 8 bases, with 14 bases lying between them. The CDR3 loop spans 15 amino acids. Per the germline V gene, CDR1 is SGDLS and CDR2 is YYNGEE. CDR3 bases: TGTGCCAGCAGCGTCGGAGGCACGTGGACCAACGTCCTGACTTTC. This sequence encodes CASSVGGTWTNVLTF.

Here the CDR3 DNA reads TGTGCCAGCAGTATGAGACAATCTGGGACGGAAAACACCATATATTTT. Its translation is CASSMRQSGTENTIYF. J is TRBJ1-3 and V is TRBV25-1, with TRBD1 as a possible D gene (5 bases). The length of the CDR3 is 16 residues. V dropped 5 bases and J dropped 6 bases, with 20 bases sitting between them. The germline CDR1 and CDR2 sequences are MGHDK and SYGVNS.

The chain recombines TRBV27 with TRBJ2-7; the match to TRBD1 covers 10 bases. The junction had 13 bases not matched to a gene; V was cut back by 3 bases and J by 5 bases. This CDR3 spans 17 amino acids. CDR1 and CDR2 from the germline V gene are MNHEY and SMNVEV (reference sequence). DNA for the CDR3: TGTGCCAGCAGTTTTTCGTTTTCAGGACAGGGGGTTCACGAGCAGTACTTC. Residues: CASSFSFSGQGVHEQYF.

V and J are TRBV10-1 and TRBJ1-3; the D is unclear. The CDR3 runs 14 residues. From germline, CDR1 is WNHNN and CDR2 SYGVQD (reference sequence). The V end was cut by 3 bases, the J end by 4 bases, with 10 bases between. The CDR3 DNA reads TGCGCCAGCAGTGACTCCGGTTGGGGAAACACCATATATTTT. Translation gives CASSDSGWGNTIYF.

The gene calls are TRBV5-1 and TRBJ2-7; D is unclear. This CDR3 region has 15 residues. Germline lookup yields CDR1 SGHRS and CDR2 YFSETQ. V lost 5 bases to trimming and J lost 3 bases, with 18 bases between them. The CDR3 DNA reads TGCGCCAGCAGATCCCAACCGGGCAACCTCTACGAGCAGTACTTC. It codes for CASRSQPGNLYEQYF.

The chain combines TRBV9 with TRBJ2-3; D gene uncertain. The germline V gene encodes CDR1 SGDLS and CDR2 YYNGEE. The CDR3 totals 16 residues. Trimming stripped 4 bases from V and 0 bases from J, with 15 bases between. The CDR3 protein is CASSTFQVLSTDTQYF. As DNA, the CDR3 is TGTGCCAGCAGCACCTTCCAGGTACTTAGCACAGATACGCAGTATTTT.

The chain joins TRBV13 to TRBJ2-1, with 11 bases lining up with TRBD2. Germline CDR1 PRHDT, CDR2 FYEKMQ (reference sequence). Trimming took 5 bases from V and 5 from J; bases not matched to a gene: 5. The CDR3 covers 15 residues. CDR3 amino acids: CASSPPGLADNEQFF. The CDR3 DNA follows: TGTGCCAGCAGCCCCCCGGGACTAGCGGACAATGAGCAGTTCTTC.

The chain carries TRBV30 and TRBJ1-1; the D is unclear. V was clipped by 0 bases and J by 0 bases, with 11 bases between them. The CDR3 loop spans 15 amino acids. Germline CDR1 and CDR2: GTSNPN and SVGIG (reference sequence). DNA for the CDR3: TGTGCCTGGAGTGTAGGTCCCGGGATGAACACTGAAGCTTTCTTT. This gives the protein CAWSVGPGMNTEAFF.

The chain uses TRBV11-2 and TRBJ2-3, with 8 positions matching TRBD2. V gave up 4 bases and J gave up 0 bases; unmatched junction bases: 15. The CDR3 contains 19 residues. In germline, CDR1 is SGHAT, CDR2 FQNNGV. The CDR3 coding sequence is TGTGCCAGCAGCTCTGTGTACTTAGATGTAGCGGGAAGCACAGATACGCAGTATTTT. It is translated as CASSSVYLDVAGSTDTQYF.

This clone came up a few times. This chain links TRBV27 with TRBJ1-2, with D tentatively TRBD1 (6 bases). CDR3 length: 15 residues. The germline V gene encodes CDR1 MNHEY and CDR2 SMNVEV (reference sequence). Trimming removed 3 bases from V and 8 bases from J, with 19 bases in between. The CDR3: CASSFQNIQGTGYTF. CDR3 bases: TGTGCCAGCAGTTTTCAAAACATTCAGGGGACGGGCTACACCTTC.

The rearrangement joins TRBV9 to TRBJ2-7; D ambiguous. Trimming removed 0 bases from V and 2 bases from J, with 12 bases in between. Per germline, CDR1 SGDLS and CDR2 YYNGEE. This CDR3 region has 15 residues. The CDR3 nucleotides read TGTGCCAGCAGCGTAGGACAAGGATACCCCTACGAGCAGTACTTC. Protein product: CASSVGQGYPYEQYF.

This clone was picked up a small number of times. This chain joins TRBV7-9 and TRBJ1-2, with D maybe TRBD1 (5 bases). Between the trimmed V and J ends, which lost 0 bases and 7 bases, there was a span of 9 bases. The CDR3 covers 13 residues. The V gene's germline CDR1 is SEHNR and CDR2 FQNEAQ (reference sequence). The CDR3 coding sequence is TGTGCCAGCAGCTTAGCCCAGGGACTTGGCTACACCTTC. Protein: CASSLAQGLGYTF.

The rearrangement links TRBV25-1 to TRBJ1-1; D gene uncertain. V was clipped by 4 bases and J by 4 bases, with 13 bases between them. In germline, CDR1 is MGHDK, CDR2 SYGVNS. CDR3 length: 14 amino acids. CDR3: CASSVISGSTEAFF. CDR3 DNA sequence: TGTGCCAGCAGTGTTATTTCCGGGAGCACTGAAGCTTTCTTT.

The chain uses TRBV28 and TRBJ2-5; 8 bases align to TRBD2. Per germline, CDR1 MDHEN and CDR2 SYDVKM. This CDR3 region has 15 residues. After removal of 6 bases from V and 3 bases from J, the junction contained 9 bases not matched to a gene. CDR3 coding DNA: TGTGCCAGCAGCCCGTCCGGAGCGGGGGAAGAGACCCAGTACTTC. Its translation is CASSPSGAGEETQYF.

This clone was observed once. The rearrangement links TRBV14 to TRBJ2-2, with 14 bases identical to TRBD2. With V trimmed by 5 bases and J by 4 bases, 6 bases remained unmatched. CDR1 SGHDN and CDR2 FVKESK come from the germline V gene. The CDR3 is 17 residues long. The CDR3 loop is CASSNRTSGGPTGELFF. As DNA, the CDR3 is TGTGCCAGCAGCAACCGGACTAGCGGGGGGCCCACCGGGGAGCTGTTTTTT.

The chain combines TRBV27 with TRBJ1-3; D is unclear. The CDR3 is 14 residues long. Germline-derived CDR1 and CDR2 are MNHEY and SMNVEV (reference sequence). V was shortened by 2 bases and J by 0 bases, with 5 bases between the two germline ends. As DNA, the CDR3 is TGTGCCAGCAGTTTAAGAGTCTCTGGAAACACCATATATTTT. Translating it yields CASSLRVSGNTIYF.

This clone was picked up a small number of times. This sample also contains other DNA sequences that code for the same CDR3. The CDR3 DNA is TGCGCCAGCAGCCAAGTTGCAGGGACCTACGAGCAGTACTTC. It codes for CASSQVAGTYEQYF. The chain employs TRBV4-1 and TRBJ2-7; D is perhaps TRBD1 (5 bases). Germline V gene data show CDR1 as MGHRA and CDR2 as YSYEKL. V shed 1 base and J shed 2 bases, with 9 bases lying between them. The CDR3 length is 14 residues.

The gene calls are TRBV27 and TRBJ1-2; 7 bases fit TRBD1. This CDR3 has 16 residues. Germline V gives CDR1 MNHEY, CDR2 SMNVEV (reference sequence). After removal of 2 bases from V and 0 bases from J, the junction contained 6 bases not matched to a gene. The CDR3 sequence: CASSLTGEATNYGYTF. The DNA of the CDR3 is TGTGCCAGCAGTTTAACAGGGGAAGCCACTAACTATGGCTACACCTTC.